Below, 13 T cell receptor beta chains from the same sample are listed, as sequenced in a study of CD8 T cells in ankylosing spondylitis. TCRdb fed the 5' RACE reads into MiXCR, producing one record per CDR3 protein. The table lists roughly 200,000 distinct CDR3 sequences, 9.5% to 15% of them singletons. Sample: blood, either unsorted or a sorted T cell fraction (not recorded which). The receptor set was obtained from a male donor with ankylosing spondylitis or in good health (not recorded which).

This clonotype showed up many times. This chain joins TRBV7-8 and TRBJ2-1; D possibly corresponds to TRBD1 (6 bases). This CDR3 contains 15 residues. Germline assignment: CDR1 SGHVS and CDR2 FQNEAQ. The V end was cut by 2 bases, the J end by 7 bases, with 15 bases between. CDR3 coding DNA: TGTGCCAGCAGCTTATTTGCAGGGGCAGGGAATGAGCAGTTCTTC. This sequence encodes CASSLFAGAGNEQFF.

This clonotype was seen only a few times. This chain uses TRBV7-6 with TRBJ1-1; maybe TRBD1 (5 bases). Germline V lookup: CDR1 SGHVS, CDR2 FNYEAQ. The CDR3 runs 14 residues. Trimming shortened V by 0 bases and J by 6 bases, and 11 bases separated the two germline ends. The CDR3 sequence: CASSLAGTASEAFF. CDR3 sequence (DNA): TGTGCCAGCAGCTTAGCCGGGACTGCATCTGAAGCTTTCTTT. Supplemented by reference TRBV7-6 and TRBJ1-1, the full variable domain reads GAGVSQSPRYKVTKRGQDVALRCDPISGHVSLYWYRQALGQGPEFLTYFNYEAQQDKSGLPNDRFSAERPEGSISTLTIQRTEQRDSAMYRCASSLAGTASEAFFGQGTRLTVV.

The chain has TRBV5-1 and TRBJ1-1; 8 bases line up with TRBD1. CDR1 and CDR2 (germline): SGHRS, YFSETQ. The CDR3 has 13 amino acids. V dropped 2 bases and J dropped 7; count of bases not matched to a gene: 4. CDR3 amino acids: CASSFDRGSEAFF. In DNA form, the CDR3 reads TGCGCCAGCAGCTTCGACAGGGGAAGTGAAGCTTTCTTT.

This rearrangement joins TRBV11-3 to TRBJ2-3, with TRBD2 identical over 7 bases. J lost 4 bases, V lost 2 bases, and 6 bases had no gene match. CDR3 size: 15 residues. Germline V gene sequence: CDR1 SGHNT, CDR2 YENEEA. The CDR3 here is CASSLFSGGADTQYF. Written as DNA, the CDR3 is TGTGCCAGCAGCTTATTCAGTGGGGGGGCAGATACGCAGTATTTT.

This clonotype was detected ten times or more. One junction end does not reproduce the germline sequence, and a read error may be involved. For the CDR3, the DNA is TGCAGCGTCGAAGACAGGGTACGGGAGCAGTTCTTC. Amino acids: CSVEDRVREQFF. The rearrangement links TRBV29-1 to TRBJ2-1, with 7 bases identical to TRBD1. The CDR3 runs to 12 residues. Germline assignment: CDR1 SQVTM and CDR2 ANQGSEA.

The chain carries TRBV5-1 and TRBJ2-1, with D possibly being TRBD1 or TRBD2 (5 bases each). Trimming stripped 0 bases from V and 0 bases from J, with 22 bases between. The length of the CDR3 is 20 residues. Germline V gene data show CDR1 as SGHRS and CDR2 as YFSETQ. The CDR3 nucleotides are TGCGCCAGCAGCTTGGGGGACCCGGGGATTTTTCGACGCTCCTACAATGAGCAGTTCTTC. Its translation is CASSLGDPGIFRRSYNEQFF.

The chain combines TRBV27 with TRBJ1-2, with D tentatively TRBD1 (5 bases). The V gene lost 1 base and the J gene lost 8 bases, with 11 bases spanning the gap. This CDR3 region has 13 residues. Germline CDR1 is MNHEY and CDR2 is SMNVEV (reference sequence). CDR3 in amino acids: CASSLLAGNGYTF. The DNA for the CDR3 is TGTGCCAGCAGTTTATTAGCAGGGAACGGCTACACCTTC.

This clonotype was detected a few times. The rearrangement joins TRBV6-1 to TRBJ2-3; 7 bases are a match to TRBD1. This CDR3 is 13 amino acids long. Germline-derived CDR1 and CDR2 are MNHNS and SASEGT. Trimming removed 7 bases from V and 11 bases from J; junction bases left unmatched: 12. The CDR3: CASTLSQGVEQYF. DNA of the CDR3: TGTGCCAGCACTCTCTCCCAGGGGGTCGAGCAGTATTTT.

V usage is TRBV10-1 and J usage is TRBJ1-1; no clear D gene. The germline V gene has CDR1 WNHNN and CDR2 SYGVQD (reference sequence). With 2 bases removed from V and 5 bases from J, the gap between germline ends came to 9 bases. The CDR3 has 13 residues. The CDR3 is CASSEAERTEAFF. Written as DNA, the CDR3 is TGCGCCAGCAGTGAGGCAGAAAGGACTGAAGCTTTCTTT.

This clonotype was found a few times. J is TRBJ2-1 and V is TRBV6-1, with 12 positions matching TRBD1. Germline assignment: CDR1 MNHNS and CDR2 SASEGT. V lost 6 bases to trimming and J lost 0 bases; unmatched junction nucleotides: 12. The CDR3 covers 19 residues. This CDR3 is CASREYGTGGESSYNEQFF. The DNA for the CDR3 is TGTGCCAGCAGAGAATACGGGACAGGGGGCGAAAGCTCCTACAATGAGCAGTTCTTC.

This clonotype came up a few times. The chain uses TRBV4-1 and TRBJ2-7; a possible D gene is TRBD2 (6 bases). The CDR3 consists of 15 residues. The ends were cut back, 3 bases at V and 3 bases at J, with 15 bases in the middle. Germline CDR1 MGHRA, CDR2 YSYEKL. This CDR3 reads CASSQAGTGFYEQYF. CDR3 coding DNA: TGCGCCAGCAGCCAGGCGGGAACGGGATTCTACGAGCAGTACTTC.

This chain uses TRBV6-4 with TRBJ2-3; the match to TRBD2 covers 8 bases. Germline V gene lookup returns CDR1 MRHNA and CDR2 SNTAGT. The CDR3 sequence is 16 residues long. The junction had 11 bases not matched to a gene; V was cut back by 5 bases and J by 4 bases. In DNA form, the CDR3 reads TGTGCCAGCAGTCAGAACCGGGGGGGCGGCGCAGATACGCAGTATTTT. The encoded protein is CASSQNRGGGADTQYF.

This clonotype was seen many times. This rearrangement joins TRBV10-1 to TRBJ1-1; no reliable D call. The CDR3 contains 13 residues. CDR1 is WNHNN, CDR2 SYGVQD, per germline (reference sequence). V was clipped by 3 bases and J by 4 bases, with 9 bases between them. The CDR3 region is CASSEGRITEAFF. The CDR3 DNA reads as TGCGCCAGCAGTGAAGGAAGGATCACTGAAGCTTTCTTT.